The clone carrying this TCR beta chain was recorded many times. Its cognate antigen is unknown. Regions amplified from RNA transcripts were the TCR beta CDR3 regions. The primer set for the first-round RT-PCR of the TCR CDR3 was HTBI. Each CDR3 protein is one row after TCRdb ran MiXCR on the multiplex PCR reads. The sample carries almost 350,000 distinct CDR3 sequences, over 15% recorded once. The sample comes from a study of T cells in Graves' hyperthyroidism and ophthalmopathy. Study in general: Blood was drawn when the patient was first diagnosed and still untreated.

Study conclusions and caveats: Researchers report that a 13 V-J model separated ophthalmopathy from stable hyperthyroidism.

The PBMCs studied were ones that came from 9 to 10 ml fresh peripheral blood. The CDR3 sequence is 14 residues long. The V end was cut by 2 bases, the J end by 8 bases, with 13 bases between. Germline V gives CDR1 MNHEY, CDR2 SVGAGI. This sequence was found in a woman in her forties with Graves' ophthalmopathy. Sequences were obtained from blood. The chain employs TRBV6-5 and TRBJ2-4; D ambiguous. The CDR3 DNA reads as TGTGCCAGCAGTTACGATGGCCGGGCGGACATTCAGTACTTC. This codes for CASSYDGRADIQYF.